These 27 T cell receptor beta chains came from one sample sequenced in a study of tumor-infiltrating lymphocytes in primary liver carcinoma. Joint extraction of RNA and DNA used roughly 20-33 mg of bulk tissue that was unsorted. Researchers generated TCR beta cDNA from roughly 520 ng of total RNA, relying on a constant-region primer. Slightly modified ARM-PCR with three nested multiplex PCR rounds yielded TCR beta libraries. A C-beta reverse primer was combined with TRBV1-TRBV30 forward primers in the first two PCR rounds, and each round had about 10 cycles. Each CDR3 protein gets one entry after TCRdb re-called the multiplex PCR reads with MiXCR. This repertoire shows almost 45,000 distinct CDR3 sequences, roughly 80% found once; its top ten account for roughly 38%. Source material: tumor-adjacent normal liver tissue. The receptors derive from a woman in her twenties or thirties with primary liver carcinoma and hepatitis B virus infection.

This clonotype was picked up a small number of times. This chain uses TRBV30 with TRBJ1-2; no reliable D call. CDR1 and CDR2 (germline): GTSNPN, SVGIG (reference sequence). Trimming pared 0 bases from V and 7 bases from J, leaving 12 bases between. This CDR3 is 13 amino acids long. CDR3: CAWSVLEGSGYTF. CDR3 DNA: TGTGCCTGGAGTGTACTGGAAGGGTCTGGCTACACCTTC.

Comments on this clonotype: Lacking the conserved final phenylalanine or tryptophan, this CDR3 likely reflects a read error. CDR3 amino acids: CASGLASEQYL. The CDR3 DNA is TGTGCCAGCGGTCTAGCCAGTGAGCAGTACTTA. V is TRBV11-2 and J is TRBJ2-7; D might be TRBD2 (5 bases). CDR1 and CDR2 (germline): SGHAT, FQNNGV. This CDR3 has 11 residues. V was pared by 8 bases and J by 7 bases, with 12 bases between.

This clonotype has just one count. This could be a read error, since a much larger clone is one nucleotide away. The chain has TRBV7-9 and TRBJ2-2; no clear D gene. The germline CDR1 and CDR2 sequences are SEHNR and FQNEAQ (reference sequence). The CDR3 is made up of 12 amino acids. Between the trimmed V and J ends, which lost 2 bases and 9 bases, there was a span of 7 bases. Written as DNA, the CDR3 is TGTGCCAGCAGCTTATGGGCCAGGGAGCTGTTTTTT. This sequence encodes CASSLWARELFF.

With regard to this clonotype: A read error may produce the germline difference seen at one junction end. The V and J genes are TRBV13 and TRBJ1-5; D gene unclear. This CDR3 spans 14 amino acids. The germline V gene encodes CDR1 PRHDT and CDR2 FYEKMQ (reference sequence). CDR3 region: CASSLVESNQPRHF. In nucleotides, the CDR3 is TGTGCCAGCAGCTTAGTTGAGAGTAATCAGCCCCGGCATTTT.

V usage is TRBV12-3 or TRBV12-4 and J usage is TRBJ2-1, with 7 nucleotides matching TRBD2. The CDR3 covers 17 residues. In DNA form, the CDR3 reads TGTGTCACCTGTCTGGGAGGGCAGGCTAGCGGTTACAATGAGCAGTTCTTC. This codes for CVTCLGGQASGYNEQFF.

For this clonotype: Since the CDR3 does not end with the conserved phenylalanine or tryptophan, this likely comes from a read error. The DNA is left out, because the CDR3 cannot be placed on it with certainty; the CDR3 is given as TCRdb lists it. The rearrangement uses TRBV11-2 and TRBJ2-2; TRBD2 was called by the table and not checked on the DNA. Germline assignment: CDR1 SGHAT and CDR2 FQNNGV. The CDR3 numbers 20 amino acids, ends counted. CDR3 sequence: CASSLRRTSGRAGKGGELLS.

To note about this clonotype: The junction differs from germline at one of its ends, possibly a read error. V is TRBV4-2 and J is TRBJ2-1; 7 bases map to TRBD2. Germline V gene sequence: CDR1 LGHNA, CDR2 YNFKEQ. The CDR3 spans 15 residues. The CDR3 loop is CVSSQTSVYYNEQFF. The CDR3 nucleotides are TGCGTCAGCAGCCAAACTAGCGTATACTACAATGAGCAGTTCTTC.

To note about this clonotype: The conserved phenylalanine or tryptophan normally closing the CDR3 is absent here, so this likely arose from a read error. The J gene is TRBJ2-7, the V gene TRBV29-1; 8 bases match TRBD2. The CDR3 has 14 residues. The germline gives CDR1 SQVTM, CDR2 ANQGSEA. The CDR3: CSAEEDGTSYEQYS. DNA for the CDR3: TGCAGCGCTGAAGAGGACGGGACTAGCTACGAGCAGTACTCC.

With respect to this clonotype: As the CDR3 is not closed by the conserved phenylalanine or tryptophan, this likely results from a read error. The CDR3 sequence is CASSYSRRGELFS. The CDR3 bases are TGTGCCAGCAGTTATTCCAGACGCGGGGAGCTGTTTTCT. The J gene is TRBJ2-2, the V gene TRBV6-2 or TRBV6-3; D gene unclear. Germline loops: CDR1 MNHEY, CDR2 SVGEGT. The length of the CDR3 is 13 residues. The ends were cut back, 3 bases at V and 7 bases at J, with 9 bases in the middle.

This clonotype was seen many times. V and J are TRBV28 and TRBJ2-7; D is possibly TRBD2 (5 bases). V lost 8 bases and J lost 7, with 24 bases in between. The CDR3 spans 15 residues. Germline lookup yields CDR1 MDHEN and CDR2 SYDVKM. DNA for the CDR3: TGTGCCAGCGAAACGCCGACGGAAGGAGGCGGTGAGCAGTACTTC. As protein: CASETPTEGGGEQYF. The whole variable domain, filled in from reference TRBV28 and TRBJ2-7, reads DVKVTQSSRYLVKRTGEKVFLECVQDMDHENMFWYRQDPGLGLRLIYFSYDVKMKEKGDIPEGYSVSREKKERFSLILESASTNQTSMYLCASETPTEGGGEQYFGPGTRLTVT.

Comment on this clonotype: Relative to the germline gene, one junction end is altered; a read error may explain this. The chain employs TRBV4-2 and TRBJ2-7, with a possible D match to TRBD2 (5 bases). CDR3 length: 15 amino acids. Per germline, CDR1 LGHNA and CDR2 YNFKEQ. The CDR3 region is CASSQTTLDPREQCF. In nucleotides, the CDR3 is TGTGCCAGCAGCCAAACCACGCTAGACCCCCGGGAACAGTGCTTC.

On this clonotype itself: One base away lies a much larger clone, so this may be a sequencing read error. The V gene is TRBV28, the J gene TRBJ2-5, with 12 bases that match TRBD2. CDR1 is MDHEN, CDR2 SYDVKM, per germline. The CDR3 is 14 amino acids. After removal of 8 bases from V and 5 bases from J, the junction contained 6 bases not matched to a gene. CDR3 nucleotide sequence: TGTGCCAGCGGTCTAGCGGGAGGGGGGGAGACCCAGTACTTC. Amino acids: CASGLAGGGETQYF.

With regard to this clonotype: Germline and junction disagree at one end, which may indicate a read error. The chain couples TRBV5-8 to TRBJ2-1; unclear D gene. The CDR3 is 13 amino acids. Per the germline V gene, CDR1 is SGHTS and CDR2 is YDEGEE. Written as DNA, the CDR3 is TGTGCCAGCGGCTCCCGACCAACCAATCAGCAGTTCTTC. Translated: CASGSRPTNQQFF.

The count of this clonotype is one. This may stem from a read error, because a much larger clone lies one nucleotide away. The rearrangement uses TRBV7-9 and TRBJ2-2, with 10 nucleotides matching TRBD2. Germline-derived CDR1 and CDR2 are SEHNR and FQNEAQ (reference sequence). The CDR3 spans 16 residues. The CDR3 spells CANSLGLALATGELFF. The CDR3 nucleotides read TGTGCCAACAGCTTGGGACTAGCGTTGGCTACCGGGGAGCTGTTTTTT.

This clonotype was detected many times. The chain is built from TRBV6-6 and TRBJ1-4, with no clear D. Per the germline V gene, CDR1 is MNHNY and CDR2 is SVGAGI (reference sequence). V was shortened by 2 bases and J by 7 bases, with 8 bases between the two germline ends. CDR3 length equals 13 residues. The CDR3 loop reads CASSYRESEKLFF. The DNA of the CDR3 is TGTGCCAGCAGTTACAGGGAGAGTGAAAAACTGTTTTTT.

Comments on this clonotype: Sequence at one end of the junction differs from germline and may be a read error. The chain combines TRBV6-2 or TRBV6-3 with TRBJ2-2; weak D call: TRBD2 (5 bases). The CDR3 loop spans 13 amino acids. The germline V gene has CDR1 MNHEY and CDR2 SVGEGT. CDR3 protein: CASGYLETGELLF. The CDR3 bases are TGTGCCAGCGGTTACTTGGAGACCGGGGAGCTGTTATTT.

About this clonotype: The junction differs from germline at one of its ends, possibly a read error. This chain links TRBV4-3 with TRBJ1-4; D is possibly TRBD1 (5 bases). The length of the CDR3 is 17 residues. Germline V gives CDR1 LGHNA, CDR2 YSLEER. DNA for the CDR3: TGCGCCAGCAGCCAAGCGTGGTCCAGGAGCCAGGGTGAAAAATTGTTTTTT. Protein product: CASSQAWSRSQGEKLFF.

Turning to this clonotype: A junction boundary mismatches the germline segment, possibly from a read error. The J gene is TRBJ2-3, the V gene TRBV11-2, with D possibly being TRBD1 (5 bases). The CDR3 extends over 15 amino acids. Per the germline V gene, CDR1 is SGHAT and CDR2 is FQNNGV. This chain's CDR3 is CVSSSGLGLGDMQYF. The CDR3 region has the DNA TGTGTCAGCAGTTCAGGGTTGGGGCTAGGAGATATGCAGTATTTT. The full variable domain, completed using reference TRBV11-2 and TRBJ2-3, is EAGVAQSPRYKIIEKRQSVAFWCNPISGHATLYWYQQILGQGPKLLIQFQNNGVVDDSQLPKDRFSAERLKGVDSTLKIQPAKLEDSAVYLCVSSSGLGLGDMQYFGPGTRLTVL.

In regard to this clonotype: The junction departs from the called germline gene at one end, perhaps through a read error. J is TRBJ1-2 and V is TRBV6-5; D is possibly TRBD1 (5 bases). This CDR3 spans 15 amino acids. Germline assignment: CDR1 MNHEY and CDR2 SVGAGI. CDR3 coding DNA: TGTGCCAGCAGTAGCGAATCCAGGGCCGCTCGGGGCTGCACCTTC. It yields the protein CASSSESRAARGCTF.

The count of this clonotype is one. A junction boundary mismatches the germline segment, possibly from a read error. The rearrangement uses TRBV10-3 and TRBJ1-3; D ambiguous. The CDR3 covers 14 residues. CDR1 is ENHRY, CDR2 SYGVKD, per germline. CDR3 in DNA: TGTGCCATCAGTGAGTCAGTACCTGGAAACACCACATATTTT. Amino acid sequence: CAISESVPGNTTYF.

Turning to this clonotype: The CDR3 does not close with the conserved phenylalanine or tryptophan, likely indicating a read error. It is unclear where the CDR3 begins or ends on the DNA, so no DNA is shown, and the CDR3 is as TCRdb lists it. The chain couples TRBV11-2 to TRBJ1-3. The CDR3 adds up to 12 amino acids, both ends counted. Germline V lookup: CDR1 SGHAT, CDR2 FQNNGV. The CDR3 is CASSLVGNTTYS.

This clonotype was observed a handful of times. The rearrangement joins TRBV9 to TRBJ1-1, with TRBD1 identical over 11 bases. This CDR3 is built from 17 residues. The germline V gene encodes CDR1 SGDLS and CDR2 YYNGEE. Trimming removed 7 bases from V and 0 bases from J; junction bases left unmatched: 11. CDR3 nucleotides: TGTGCCAGCGGCGCCACGGGGACAGGGGGTTTGAACACTGAAGCTTTCTTT. Amino acids: CASGATGTGGLNTEAFF.

As to this clonotype: One end of the junction varies from germline; a read error may be responsible. The chain uses TRBV12-3 or TRBV12-4 and TRBJ2-2; TRBD2 matches 8 bases. This CDR3 has 14 amino acids. This chain's CDR3 is CANSPGLGAGELFF. CDR3 in DNA: TGTGCCAACAGTCCGGGACTAGGGGCCGGGGAGCTGTTCTTT.

The rearrangement joins TRBV5-6 to TRBJ2-5; no reliable D call. Germline V lookup: CDR1 SGHDT, CDR2 YYEEEE. The CDR3 spans 17 residues. V lost 5 bases and J lost 5, with 25 bases in between. This CDR3 reads CASRYMVTGGLHETQYF. The CDR3 DNA reads TGTGCCAGCAGGTACATGGTCACGGGCGGCCTTCATGAGACCCAGTACTTC.

Points on this clonotype: The junction and the germline gene differ at one end; a read error may be behind it. The chain employs TRBV29-1 and TRBJ1-5; the D is unclear. Per germline, CDR1 SQVTM and CDR2 ANQGSEA. The CDR3 runs to 15 residues. The CDR3 region is CSVGVGFGPNEPQHF. Here the CDR3 DNA reads TGCAGTGTCGGGGTGGGGTTTGGGCCCAATGAGCCCCAGCATTTT.

A remark on this clonotype: Its ends do not fully match the called genes, so a read error is possible. The genes are TRBV11-2 and TRBJ2-1; D call uncertain. CDR1 is SGHAT and CDR2 is FQNNGV in the germline V gene. The CDR3 runs to 14 residues. This CDR3 is CASSHRWAYNKQFF. CDR3 nucleotides: TGTGCCAGCAGTCATCGATGGGCCTACAATAAGCAGTTCTTC.

In its sample, this clonotype was seen once. One end of the junction does not line up with germline, which may come from a read error. The rearrangement joins TRBV4-2 to TRBJ2-5, with 7 positions matching TRBD2. CDR3 length: 16 amino acids. CDR1 is LGHNA, CDR2 YNFKEQ, per germline. The CDR3 reads CTSSQGGLAVVETQYF. The CDR3 DNA reads TGTACCAGCAGCCAAGGCGGGCTAGCGGTAGTGGAGACCCAGTACTTC.